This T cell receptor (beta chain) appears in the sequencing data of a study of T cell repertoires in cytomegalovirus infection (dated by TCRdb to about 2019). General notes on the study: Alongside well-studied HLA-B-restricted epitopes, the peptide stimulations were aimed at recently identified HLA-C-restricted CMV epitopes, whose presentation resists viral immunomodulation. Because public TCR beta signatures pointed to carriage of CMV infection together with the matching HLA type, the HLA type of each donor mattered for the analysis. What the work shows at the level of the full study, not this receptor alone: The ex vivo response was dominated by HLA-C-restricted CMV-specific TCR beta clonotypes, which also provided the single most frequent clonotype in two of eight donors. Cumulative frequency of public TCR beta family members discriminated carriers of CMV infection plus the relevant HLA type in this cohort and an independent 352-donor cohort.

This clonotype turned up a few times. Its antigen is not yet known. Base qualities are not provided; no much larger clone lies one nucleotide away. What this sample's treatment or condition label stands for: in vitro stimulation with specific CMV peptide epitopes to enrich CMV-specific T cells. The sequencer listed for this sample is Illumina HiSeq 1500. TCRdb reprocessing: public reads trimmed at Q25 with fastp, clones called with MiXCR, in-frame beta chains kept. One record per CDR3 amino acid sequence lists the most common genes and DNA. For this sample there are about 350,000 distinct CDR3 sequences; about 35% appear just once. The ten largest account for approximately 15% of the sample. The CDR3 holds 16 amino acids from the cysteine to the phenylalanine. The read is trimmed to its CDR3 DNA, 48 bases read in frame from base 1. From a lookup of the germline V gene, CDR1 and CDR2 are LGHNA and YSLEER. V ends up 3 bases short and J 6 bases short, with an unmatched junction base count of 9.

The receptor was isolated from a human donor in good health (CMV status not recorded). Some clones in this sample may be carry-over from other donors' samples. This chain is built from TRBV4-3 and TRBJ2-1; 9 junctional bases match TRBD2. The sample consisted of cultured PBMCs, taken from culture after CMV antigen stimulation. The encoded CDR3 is CASSQRTSVRGNEQFF. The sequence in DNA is TGCGCCAGCAGCCAGAGGACTAGCGTAAGGGGCAATGAGCAGTTCTTC.